A selection of T cell receptor beta chains follows, all from one sample in a study of shared clonotypes between healthy human individuals. Method: immunoSEQ multiplex PCR; TCRdb's copy keeps in-frame clones and lacks some. Of under 600,000 clones detected, around 78% appear once; the ten largest clones hold about 12%. Sequencing was performed on PBMCs. The origin of the receptors is a woman aged 40-49 years in good health. Some clones in this sample may be carry-over from other donors' samples. The CDR3 runs from the conserved cysteine through the conserved F or W. Each record gives: J gene, clone size, V gene, D gene, CDR3 DNA, CDR3 protein. The D gene is left open where the match is weak. Clone size appears in some rows only: once, few, many, or a class for an expanded clone.

>TRBJ2-2|NA|TRBV7-7|NA
TGTGCCAGCAGCTTGGAAGCCACCGGGGAGCTGTTTTTT
CASSLEATGELFF
>TRBJ1-1|NA|TRBV5-1|NA
TGCGCCAGCAGCTTGCAGGGGAGCACTGAAGCTTTCTTT
CASSLQGSTEAFF
>TRBJ2-3|NA|TRBV5-1|NA
TGCGCCAGCGGCCTCGGGGTACCGGGAGATACGCAGTATTTT
CASGLGVPGDTQYF
>TRBJ2-7|NA|TRBV5-1|TRBD1
TGCGCCAGCAGCTCCAACGACAGGGGCCACGAGCAGTACTTC
CASSSNDRGHEQYF
>TRBJ1-1|NA|TRBV28|NA
TGTGCCAGCAGTGGGGGTCGGCATCGACAGAGCTACACTGAAGCTTTCTTT
CASSGGRHRQSYTEAFF
>TRBJ2-1|many|TRBV5-1|NA
TGCGCCAGCAGCTTTCGACTAGATAGCTACAATGAGCAGTTCTTC
CASSFRLDSYNEQFF
>TRBJ2-7|NA|TRBV5-1|TRBD1
TGCGCCAGCAGCTTAGACGGACAGGGTTACTCCTACGAGCAGTACTTC
CASSLDGQGYSYEQYF
>TRBJ1-5|NA|TRBV19|NA
TGTGCCAGTAGCGTGTACAGGAGCGATCAGCCCCAGCATTTT
CASSVYRSDQPQHF
>TRBJ1-2|once|TRBV4-1|NA
TGCGCCAGCAGCCTCTCGCACAGTCCTAACTATGGCTACACCTTC
CASSLSHSPNYGYTF
>TRBJ1-1|NA|TRBV27|TRBD1
TGTGCCAGCAGTTTCCCCCGGGACAGAGGGACTGAAGCTTTCTTT
CASSFPRDRGTEAFF
>TRBJ2-1|NA|TRBV7-3|NA
TGTGCCAGCAGCCCAAACCGGGAAGAGCAGTTCTTC
CASSPNREEQFF
>TRBJ2-2|NA|TRBV9|NA
TGTGCCAGCAGCGTAACCGGGACCCACACCGGGGAGCTGTTTTTT
CASSVTGTHTGELFF
>TRBJ2-2|NA|TRBV2|NA
TGTGCCACCAGAGGGATGGGCCTGAACACCGGGGAGCTGTTTTTT
CATRGMGLNTGELFF
>TRBJ2-1|NA|TRBV28|NA
TGTGCCACCTACCCGAGGGGTAGAAACAATGAGCAGTTCTTC
CATYPRGRNNEQFF
>TRBJ1-1|once|TRBV5-4|NA
TGTGCCAGCAGCTTGGCTCCGGGGGCGACGAACACTGAAGCTTTCTTT
CASSLAPGATNTEAFF
>TRBJ2-3|NA|TRBV6-5|NA
TGTGCCAGCAGTAGACCCGGGACTAGCACAGATACGCAGTATTTT
CASSRPGTSTDTQYF
>TRBJ1-1|once|TRBV2|TRBD1
TGTGCCAGCAGTGAAGAGCTTATGAGGGGGCGGGCTTTCTTT
CASSEELMRGRAFF
>TRBJ2-3|NA|TRBV12-5|TRBD1
TGTGCTAGTGGTCCAGGGGGCCGGCCAGGAGATACGCAGTATTTT
CASGPGGRPGDTQYF
>TRBJ1-2|few|TRBV10-2|NA
TGCGCCAGCAGTGACTTTGGGGCAAGCTATGGCTACACCTTC
CASSDFGASYGYTF
>TRBJ2-3|NA|TRBV25-1|NA
TGTGCCAGCTACCTAGGGATGCAGTATTTT
CASYLGMQYF
>TRBJ2-3|NA|TRBV19|NA
TGTGCCAGTAGTGGGGGGGCTTTAGATACGCAGTATTTT
CASSGGALDTQYF
>TRBJ1-4|NA|TRBV5-8|NA
TGTGCCAGCAGCTTGGACAGGGCTAATGAAAAACTGTTTTTT
CASSLDRANEKLFF
>TRBJ1-4|NA|TRBV5-4|NA
TGTGCCAGCAGCTCGTTCCAGGAGAGAGAAAAACTGTTTTTT
CASSSFQEREKLFF
>TRBJ1-2|NA|TRBV28|NA
TGTGCCGGCCACTCGACAGGATCCAACTATGGCTACACCTTC
CAGHSTGSNYGYTF
>TRBJ1-1|NA|TRBV5-6|TRBD1
TGTGCCAGCAGCGGTGGGACAGGGGCCCCCTCTGAAGCTTTCTTT
CASSGGTGAPSEAFF
>TRBJ2-7|few|TRBV27|NA
TGTGCCAGCAGTTTTCGCCGGGCCGACGAGCAGTACTTC
CASSFRRADEQYF
>TRBJ1-1|NA|TRBV27|NA
TGTGCCAGCAGTTTATACCCCCCGAAGGGAATACGGAACACTGAAGCTTTCTTT
CASSLYPPKGIRNTEAFF
>TRBJ2-1|NA|TRBV2|NA
TGTGCCAGCATATCCGGGTCCTACAATGAGCAGTTCTTC
CASISGSYNEQFF
>TRBJ1-5|NA|TRBV6-5|NA
TGTGCCAGCAGTTACTCGTCTGATAGCAATCAGCCCCAGCATTTT
CASSYSSDSNQPQHF
>TRBJ1-2|few|TRBV7-2|TRBD1
TGTGCCAGCAGCCCAGAGGCCCAGGGGGCTGGCTATGGCTACACCTTC
CASSPEAQGAGYGYTF
>TRBJ2-7|few|TRBV25-1|TRBD1
TGTGCCAGCAGTGCAACAGGGGGTCGCTACGAGCAGTACTTC
CASSATGGRYEQYF
>TRBJ1-4|NA|TRBV5-5|NA
TGTGCCAGCAGCTTTATCAGTGAAAAACTGTTTTTT
CASSFISEKLFF
>TRBJ2-7|NA|TRBV20-1|NA
TGCAGTGCTAGAGATCGGGGGGCACAGTACTTC
CSARDRGAQYF
>TRBJ2-7|NA|TRBV19|NA
TGTGCCAGTAGTATAGCGGGACTTACCTACGAGCAGTACTTC
CASSIAGLTYEQYF
>TRBJ1-1|once|TRBV5-1|TRBD1
TGCGCCAGCAGCTTGGCCGGACAGGGGGCGACTGAAGCTTTCTTT
CASSLAGQGATEAFF
>TRBJ2-1|once|TRBV4-2|TRBD2
TGTGCCAGCAGCCAAAATAGCGGGAGGGGCTCCTACAATGAGCAGTTCTTC
CASSQNSGRGSYNEQFF
>TRBJ2-1|NA|TRBV5-4|TRBD2
TGTGCCAGCAGCACCCCCCCTAGCGGCGGCTTCAATGAGCAGTTCTTC
CASSTPPSGGFNEQFF
>TRBJ1-2|NA|TRBV7-2|NA
TGTGCCAGCAGCTTAAGTGGCTATGGCTACACCTTC
CASSLSGYGYTF
>TRBJ1-2|once|TRBV27|TRBD1
TGTGCCAGCAGTGACTTACAGGGGGCAGGGGGCTACACCTTC
CASSDLQGAGGYTF
>TRBJ1-2|many|TRBV18|NA
TGTGCCAGCTCACTAGATAACTATGGCTACACCTTC
CASSLDNYGYTF